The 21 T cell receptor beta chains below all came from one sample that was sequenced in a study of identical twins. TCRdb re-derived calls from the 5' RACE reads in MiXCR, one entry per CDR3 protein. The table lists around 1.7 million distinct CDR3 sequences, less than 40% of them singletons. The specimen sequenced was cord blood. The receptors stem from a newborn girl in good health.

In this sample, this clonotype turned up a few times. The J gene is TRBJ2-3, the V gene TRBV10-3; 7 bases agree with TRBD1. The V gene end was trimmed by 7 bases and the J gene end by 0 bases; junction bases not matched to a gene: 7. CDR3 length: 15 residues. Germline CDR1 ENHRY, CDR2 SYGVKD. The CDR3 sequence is CAITGQATSTDTQYF. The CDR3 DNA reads TGTGCCATCACCGGACAGGCCACTAGCACAGATACGCAGTATTTT.

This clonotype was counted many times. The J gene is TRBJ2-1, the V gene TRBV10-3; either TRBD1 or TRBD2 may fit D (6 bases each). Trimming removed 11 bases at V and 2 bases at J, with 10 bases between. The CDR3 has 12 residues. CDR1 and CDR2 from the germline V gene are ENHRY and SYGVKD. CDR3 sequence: CASGGPYNEQFF. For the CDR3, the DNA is TGTGCCTCCGGGGGCCCCTACAATGAGCAGTTCTTC.

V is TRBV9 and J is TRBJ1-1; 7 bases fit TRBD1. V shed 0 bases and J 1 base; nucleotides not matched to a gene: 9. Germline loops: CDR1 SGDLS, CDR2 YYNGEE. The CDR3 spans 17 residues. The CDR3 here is CASSVVPTTGPNTEAFF. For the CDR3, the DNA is TGTGCCAGCAGCGTAGTTCCGACGACAGGGCCGAACACTGAAGCTTTCTTT. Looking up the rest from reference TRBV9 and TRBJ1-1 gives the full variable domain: DSGVTQTPKHLITATGQRVTLRCSPRSGDLSVYWYQQSLDQGLQFLIQYYNGEERAKGNILERFSAQQFPDLHSELNLSSLELGDSALYFCASSVVPTTGPNTEAFFGQGTRLTVV.

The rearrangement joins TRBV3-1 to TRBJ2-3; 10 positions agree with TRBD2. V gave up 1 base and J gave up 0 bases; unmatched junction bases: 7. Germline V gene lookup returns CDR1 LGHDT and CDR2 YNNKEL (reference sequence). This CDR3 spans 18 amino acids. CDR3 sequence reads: CASSQGNPTSGSTDTQYF. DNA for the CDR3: TGTGCCAGCAGCCAAGGGAATCCGACTAGCGGGAGCACAGATACGCAGTATTTT.

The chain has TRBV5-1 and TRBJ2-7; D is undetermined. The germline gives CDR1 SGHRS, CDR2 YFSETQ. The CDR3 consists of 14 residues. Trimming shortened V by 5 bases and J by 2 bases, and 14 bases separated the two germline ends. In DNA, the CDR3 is TGCGCCAGCAGTCCTCACCTTTACACCTACGAGCAGTACTTC. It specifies CASSPHLYTYEQYF.

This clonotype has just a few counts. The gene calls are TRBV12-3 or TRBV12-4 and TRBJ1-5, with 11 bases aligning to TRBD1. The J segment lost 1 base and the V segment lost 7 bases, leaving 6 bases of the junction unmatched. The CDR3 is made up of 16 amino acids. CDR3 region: CASTWDRGKSNQPQHF. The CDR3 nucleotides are TGTGCCAGCACTTGGGACAGGGGGAAGAGCAATCAGCCCCAGCATTTT.

CDR3: CAIGRGGTDTQYF. The DNA for the CDR3 is TGTGCCATCGGACGGGGGGGAACAGATACGCAGTATTTT. The V gene is TRBV10-3, the J gene TRBJ2-3, with TRBD2 matching over 8 bases. J was trimmed by 3 bases and V by 8 bases; bases with no gene match: 4. Looked up from germline, CDR1 is ENHRY and CDR2 is SYGVKD. The CDR3 has 13 residues.

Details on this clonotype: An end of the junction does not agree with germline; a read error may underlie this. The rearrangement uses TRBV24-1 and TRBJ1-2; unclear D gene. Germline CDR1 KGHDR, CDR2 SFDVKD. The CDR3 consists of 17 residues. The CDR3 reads CVTSDLGSRSPFGGYTF. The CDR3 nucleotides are TGTGTCACCAGTGATTTAGGTTCACGGTCCCCCTTTGGGGGCTACACCTTC.

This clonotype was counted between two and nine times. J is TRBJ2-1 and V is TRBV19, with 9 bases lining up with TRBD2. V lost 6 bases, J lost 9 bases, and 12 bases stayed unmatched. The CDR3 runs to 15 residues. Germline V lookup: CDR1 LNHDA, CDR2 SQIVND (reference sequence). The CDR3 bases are TGTGCCAGTAGGGTTGGGAGCTTAGCGGGGGCTGAGCAGTTCTTC. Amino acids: CASRVGSLAGAEQFF.

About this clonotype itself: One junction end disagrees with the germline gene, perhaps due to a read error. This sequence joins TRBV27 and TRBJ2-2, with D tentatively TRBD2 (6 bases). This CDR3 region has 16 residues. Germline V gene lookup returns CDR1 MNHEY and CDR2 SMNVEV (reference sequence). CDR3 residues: CASSSDWLEPTGGLFF. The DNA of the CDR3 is TGTGCCAGCAGTTCGGATTGGTTAGAACCTACCGGGGGGCTGTTTTTT.

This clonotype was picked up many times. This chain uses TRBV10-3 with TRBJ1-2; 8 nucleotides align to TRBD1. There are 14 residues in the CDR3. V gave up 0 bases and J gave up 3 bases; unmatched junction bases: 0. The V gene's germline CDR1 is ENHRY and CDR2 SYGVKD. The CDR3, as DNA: TGTGCCATCAGTGAGTCGACAGGGGACTATGGCTACACCTTC. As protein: CAISESTGDYGYTF.

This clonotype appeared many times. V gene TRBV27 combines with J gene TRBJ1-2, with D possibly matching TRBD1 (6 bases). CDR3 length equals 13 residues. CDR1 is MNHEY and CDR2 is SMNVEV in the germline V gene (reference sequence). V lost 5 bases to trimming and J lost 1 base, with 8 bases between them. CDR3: CASSMGHNYGYTF. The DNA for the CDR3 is TGTGCCAGCAGTATGGGACATAACTATGGCTACACCTTC.

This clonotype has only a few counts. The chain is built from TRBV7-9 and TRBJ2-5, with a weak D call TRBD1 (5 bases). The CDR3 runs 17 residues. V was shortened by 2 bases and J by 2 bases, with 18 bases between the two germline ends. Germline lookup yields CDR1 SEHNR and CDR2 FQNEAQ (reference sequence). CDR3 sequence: CASSLPPRQIDQETQYF. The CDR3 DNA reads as TGTGCCAGCAGCTTACCACCCAGACAGATTGATCAAGAGACCCAGTACTTC.

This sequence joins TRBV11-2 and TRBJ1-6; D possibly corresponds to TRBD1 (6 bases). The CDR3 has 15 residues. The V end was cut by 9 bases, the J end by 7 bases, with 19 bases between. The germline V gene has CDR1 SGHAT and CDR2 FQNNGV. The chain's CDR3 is CASSTLQGWNSPLHF. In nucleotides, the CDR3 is TGTGCCAGTTCAACCTTACAGGGTTGGAATTCACCCCTCCACTTT.

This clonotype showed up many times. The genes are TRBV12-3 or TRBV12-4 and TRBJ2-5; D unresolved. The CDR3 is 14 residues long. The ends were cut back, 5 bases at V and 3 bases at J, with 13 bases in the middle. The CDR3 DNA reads TGTGCCAGCAGTCAGTCTCTAAGTAAAGAGACCCAGTACTTC. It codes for CASSQSLSKETQYF.

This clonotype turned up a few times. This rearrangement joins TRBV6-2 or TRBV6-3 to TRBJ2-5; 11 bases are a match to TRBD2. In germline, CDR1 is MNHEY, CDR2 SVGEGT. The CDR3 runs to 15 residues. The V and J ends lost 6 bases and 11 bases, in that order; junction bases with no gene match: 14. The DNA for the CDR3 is TGTGCCAGCAGCCTCCTAGCGGGGGGCCTCGGGGAGCAGTACTTC. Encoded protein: CASSLLAGGLGEQYF.

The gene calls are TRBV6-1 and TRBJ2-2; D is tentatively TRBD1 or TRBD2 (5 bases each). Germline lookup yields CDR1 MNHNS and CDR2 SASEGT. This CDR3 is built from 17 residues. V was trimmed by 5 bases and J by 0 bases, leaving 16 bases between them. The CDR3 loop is CASSPTRRGTNTGELFF. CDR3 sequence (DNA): TGTGCCAGCAGTCCAACTCGTCGGGGCACGAACACCGGGGAGCTGTTTTTT.

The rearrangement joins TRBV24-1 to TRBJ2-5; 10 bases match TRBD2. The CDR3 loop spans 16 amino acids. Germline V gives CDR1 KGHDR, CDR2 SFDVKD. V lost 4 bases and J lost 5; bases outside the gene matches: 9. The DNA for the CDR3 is TGTGCCACCAGTGACCCTTATAGCGGGGGGTTTGAGACCCAGTACTTC. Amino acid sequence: CATSDPYSGGFETQYF.

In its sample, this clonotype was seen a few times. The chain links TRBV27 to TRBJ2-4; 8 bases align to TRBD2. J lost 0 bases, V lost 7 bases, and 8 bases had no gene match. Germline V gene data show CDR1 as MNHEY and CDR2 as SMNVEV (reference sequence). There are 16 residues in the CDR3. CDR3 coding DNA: TGTGCCAGCATGGGGTGGAGCGGGAGAGCCAAAAACATTCAGTACTTC. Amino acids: CASMGWSGRAKNIQYF.

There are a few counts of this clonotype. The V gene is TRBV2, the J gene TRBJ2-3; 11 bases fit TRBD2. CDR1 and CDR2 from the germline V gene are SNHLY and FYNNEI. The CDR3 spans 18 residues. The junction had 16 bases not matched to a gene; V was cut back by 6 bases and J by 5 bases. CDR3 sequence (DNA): TGTGCCAGCAGGGATGGGACTAGCGGCAGACTCAGGGGAGATACGCAGTATTTT. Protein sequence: CASRDGTSGRLRGDTQYF.

This CDR3 is CASLTLAGAGNEQYF. The CDR3 nucleotides are TGTGCCAGCTTAACCCTTGCGGGAGCGGGCAATGAGCAGTACTTC. V gene TRBV6-1 combines with J gene TRBJ2-1, with 7 nucleotides matching TRBD2. The DNA end favors TRBJ2-7, so the J call may be wrong. Looked up from germline, CDR1 is MNHNS and CDR2 is SASEGT. The length of the CDR3 is 15 residues.